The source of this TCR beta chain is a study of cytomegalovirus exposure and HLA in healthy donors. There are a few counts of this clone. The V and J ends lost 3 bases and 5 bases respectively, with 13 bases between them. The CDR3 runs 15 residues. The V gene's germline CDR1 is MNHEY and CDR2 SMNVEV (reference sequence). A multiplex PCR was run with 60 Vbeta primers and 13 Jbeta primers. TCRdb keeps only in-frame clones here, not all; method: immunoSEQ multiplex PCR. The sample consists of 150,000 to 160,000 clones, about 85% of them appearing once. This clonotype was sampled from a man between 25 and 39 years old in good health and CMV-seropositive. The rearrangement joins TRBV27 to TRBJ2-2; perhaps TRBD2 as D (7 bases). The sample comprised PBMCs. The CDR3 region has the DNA TGTGCCAGCAGTTTGTTGGGGGGGCCAACCGGGGAGCTGTTTTTT. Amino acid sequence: CASSLLGGPTGELFF.